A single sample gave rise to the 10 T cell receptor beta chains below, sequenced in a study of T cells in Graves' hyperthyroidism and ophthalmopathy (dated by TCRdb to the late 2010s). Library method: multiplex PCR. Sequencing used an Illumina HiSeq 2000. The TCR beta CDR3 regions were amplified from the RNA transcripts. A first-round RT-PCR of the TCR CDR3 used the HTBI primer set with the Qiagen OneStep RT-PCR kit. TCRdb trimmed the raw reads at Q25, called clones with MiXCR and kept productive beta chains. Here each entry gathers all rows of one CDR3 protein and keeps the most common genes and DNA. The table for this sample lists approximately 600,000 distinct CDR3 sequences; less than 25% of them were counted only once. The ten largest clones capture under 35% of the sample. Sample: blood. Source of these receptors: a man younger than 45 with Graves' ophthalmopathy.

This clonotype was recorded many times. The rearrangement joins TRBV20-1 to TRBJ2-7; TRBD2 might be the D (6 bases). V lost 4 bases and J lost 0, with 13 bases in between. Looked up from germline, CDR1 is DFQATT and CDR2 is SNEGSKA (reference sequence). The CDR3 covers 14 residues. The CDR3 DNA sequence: TGCAGTGCTAAAAACCGGGAGCGCTCCTACGAGCAGTACTTC. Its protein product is CSAKNRERSYEQYF.

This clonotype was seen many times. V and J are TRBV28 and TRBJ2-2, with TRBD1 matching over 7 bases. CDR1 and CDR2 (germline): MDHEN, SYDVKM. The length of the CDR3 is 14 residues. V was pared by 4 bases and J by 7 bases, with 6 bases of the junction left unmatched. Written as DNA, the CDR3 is TGTGCCAGCAGTTCCGCGACAGGGTTCGGGGAGCTGTTTTTT. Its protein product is CASSSATGFGELFF.

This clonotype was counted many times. CDR3 residues: CASSKKGGRTEAFF. CDR3 nucleotide sequence: TGTGCCAGCAGTAAGAAAGGAGGGCGCACTGAAGCTTTCTTT. This rearrangement joins TRBV6-1 to TRBJ1-1; D is undetermined. The CDR3 is made up of 14 amino acids. Germline values: CDR1 MNHNS, CDR2 SASEGT. V was clipped by 5 bases and J by 4 bases, with 14 bases between them.

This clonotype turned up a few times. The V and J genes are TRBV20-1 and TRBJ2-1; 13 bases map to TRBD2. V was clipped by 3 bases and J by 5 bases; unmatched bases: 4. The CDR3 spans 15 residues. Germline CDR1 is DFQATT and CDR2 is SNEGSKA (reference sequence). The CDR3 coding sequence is TGCAGTGCTAGCCGAGGACTAGCGGGAGACAATGAGCAGTTCTTC. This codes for CSASRGLAGDNEQFF.

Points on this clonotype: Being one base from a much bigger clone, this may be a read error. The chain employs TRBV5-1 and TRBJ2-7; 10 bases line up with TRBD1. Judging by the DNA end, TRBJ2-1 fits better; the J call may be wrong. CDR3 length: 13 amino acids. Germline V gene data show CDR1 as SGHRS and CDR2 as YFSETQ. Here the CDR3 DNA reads TGCGCCAGCGGCCGGGACAGGGGCTACGAGCAGTTCTTC. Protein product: CASGRDRGYEQFF.

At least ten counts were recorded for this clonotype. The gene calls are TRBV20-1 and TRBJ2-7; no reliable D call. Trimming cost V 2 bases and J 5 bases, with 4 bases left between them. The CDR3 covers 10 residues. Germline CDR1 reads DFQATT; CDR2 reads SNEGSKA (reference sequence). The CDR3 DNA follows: TGCAGTGCTAGATGGGACGAGCAGTACTTC. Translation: CSARWDEQYF.

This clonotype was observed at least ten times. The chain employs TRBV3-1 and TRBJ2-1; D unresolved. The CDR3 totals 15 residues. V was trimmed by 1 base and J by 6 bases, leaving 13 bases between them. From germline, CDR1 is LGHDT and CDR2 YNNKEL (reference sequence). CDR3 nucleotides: TGTGCCAGCAGCCAAGGCCTCAACGGGCTCAATGAGCAGTTCTTC. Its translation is CASSQGLNGLNEQFF.

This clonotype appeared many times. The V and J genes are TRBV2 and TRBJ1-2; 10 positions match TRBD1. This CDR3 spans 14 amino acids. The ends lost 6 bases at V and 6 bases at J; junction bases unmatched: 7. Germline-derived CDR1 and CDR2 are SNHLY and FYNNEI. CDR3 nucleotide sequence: TGTGCCAGCAGGAGACAGGGGGCGCAGGATGGCTACACCTTC. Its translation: CASRRQGAQDGYTF.

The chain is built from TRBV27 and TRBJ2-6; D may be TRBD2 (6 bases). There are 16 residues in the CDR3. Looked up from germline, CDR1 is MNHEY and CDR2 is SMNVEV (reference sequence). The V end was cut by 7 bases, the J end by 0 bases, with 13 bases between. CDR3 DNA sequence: TGTGCCAGCACCTCATGGGGGGACTCTGGGGCCAACGTCCTGACTTTC. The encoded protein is CASTSWGDSGANVLTF.

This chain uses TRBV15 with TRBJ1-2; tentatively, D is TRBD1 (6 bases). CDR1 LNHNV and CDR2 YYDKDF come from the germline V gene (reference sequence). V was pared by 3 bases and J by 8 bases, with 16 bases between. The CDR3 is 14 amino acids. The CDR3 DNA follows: TGTGCCACCAGCAGGACAGGCCAAGAACGGGGCTACACCTTC. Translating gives CATSRTGQERGYTF.